This TCR beta chain was profiled in a study of T cell responses to AZD1222 COVID-19 vaccine. Study-level points and caveats: Donors skewed white British and female; clonal diversity was possibly underestimated. Repertoire sampling happened only post peak T cell response.

With respect to this clone: Its target is unknown.

The data were produced by immunoSEQ multiplex PCR, yet TCRdb's version contains in-frame clones alone and is incomplete. The table lists 120,000 to 150,000 clones, 90% of them singletons. With 1 base removed from V and 4 bases from J, the gap between germline ends came to 9 bases. Germline CDR1 LGHDT, CDR2 YNNKEL (reference sequence). The CDR3 is made up of 14 amino acids. The sequence was obtained from an adult in good health. The sample was peripheral blood, taken on day 0 of AZD1222 vaccination. This rearrangement joins TRBV3-1 (or the pseudogene TRBV3-2) to TRBJ2-3; D is unclear. The CDR3 DNA reads TGTGCCAGCAGCCAAGCAGCTGTTTCAGATACGCAGTATTTT. It encodes CASSQAAVSDTQYF.